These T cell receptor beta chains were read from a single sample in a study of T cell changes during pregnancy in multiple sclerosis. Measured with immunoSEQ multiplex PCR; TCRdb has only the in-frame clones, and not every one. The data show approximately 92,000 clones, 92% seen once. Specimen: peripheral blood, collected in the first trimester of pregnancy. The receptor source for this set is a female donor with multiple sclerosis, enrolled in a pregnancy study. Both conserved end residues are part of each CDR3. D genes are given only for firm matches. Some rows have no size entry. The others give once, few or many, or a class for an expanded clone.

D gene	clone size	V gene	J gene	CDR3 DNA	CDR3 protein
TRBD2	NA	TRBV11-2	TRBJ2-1	TGTGCCAGCAGCTCGCACCTAGCGGGAGGGCCAAATGAGCAGTTCTTC	CASSSHLAGGPNEQFF
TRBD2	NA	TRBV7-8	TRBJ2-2	TGTGCCAGCAGCTTCCGAGCGGGAGGGACGGACACCGGGGAGCTGTTTTTT	CASSFRAGGTDTGELFF
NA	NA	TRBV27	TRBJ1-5	TGTGCCAGCAGTTTATCCGGGGTCAATCAGCCCCAGCATTTT	CASSLSGVNQPQHF
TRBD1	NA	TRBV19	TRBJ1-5	TGTGCCAGTAGTTCTGACAGGGGGGGTAATAGCAATCAGCCCCAGCATTTT	CASSSDRGGNSNQPQHF
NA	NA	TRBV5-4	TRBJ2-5	TGTGCCAGCAGCCCCAGACAGGAAGAGACCCAGTACTTC	CASSPRQEETQYF
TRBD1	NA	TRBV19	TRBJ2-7	TGTGCCAGTAGTATAGTCTACAGGGGGCTCTACGAGCAGTACTTC	CASSIVYRGLYEQYF
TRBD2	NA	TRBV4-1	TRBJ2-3	TGCGCCAGCAGCCAAGCCAGGGAGCGGGACCTCCATTTT	CASSQARERDLHF
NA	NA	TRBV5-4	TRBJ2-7	TGTGCCAGCAGCTTGACGCGGGGCGAGCAGTACTTC	CASSLTRGEQYF
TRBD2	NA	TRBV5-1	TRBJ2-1	TGCGCCAGCAGCTTGCGGGAGGGTGCTAGCGGGAGACATGAGCAGTTCTTC	CASSLREGASGRHEQFF
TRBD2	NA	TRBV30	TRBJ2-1	TGTGCCTGGAGTGGATCGGGAGGGCCGTTTGAGCAGTTCTTC	CAWSGSGGPFEQFF
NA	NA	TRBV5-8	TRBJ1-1	TGTGCCAGCAGCTTGGCCTCGACGGTTCGGGGCTTT	CASSLASTVRGF
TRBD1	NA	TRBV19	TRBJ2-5	TGTGCCAGTAGGGGACAGGGAGGAGAGACCCAGTACTTC	CASRGQGGETQYF
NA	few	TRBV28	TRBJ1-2	TGTGCCAGCAGCAAGCCCCGGGGGGGCGGAGGGGATGGCTACACCTTC	CASSKPRGGGGDGYTF
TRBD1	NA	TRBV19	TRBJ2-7	TGTGCCAGTAGTGTTGGGACAGGGAACTCCTACGAGCAGTACTTC	CASSVGTGNSYEQYF
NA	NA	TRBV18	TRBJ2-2	TGTGCCAGCTCACCAGAACTCAACACCGGGGAGCTGTTTTTT	CASSPELNTGELFF
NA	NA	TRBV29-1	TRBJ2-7	TGCAGCGTGCCTCATTGGACAGCTCTAGGCTACGAGCAGTACTTC	CSVPHWTALGYEQYF
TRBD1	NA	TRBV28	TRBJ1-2	TGTGCCAGCAGCTCTCCGGGACAGACCTATGGCTACACCTTC	CASSSPGQTYGYTF
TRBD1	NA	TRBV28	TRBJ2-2	TGTGCCAGCAGTTTCATGTTTGACAGGGTGGGGGTCACCGGGGAGCTGTTTTTT	CASSFMFDRVGVTGELFF
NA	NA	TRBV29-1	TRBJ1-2	TGCAGCGTTGAACCTTTGCATTCGGATGGCTACACCTTC	CSVEPLHSDGYTF
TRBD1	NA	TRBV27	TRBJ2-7	TGTGCCAGCAGTTTAGTGGCAGGGGGCATCTACGAGCAGTACTTC	CASSLVAGGIYEQYF
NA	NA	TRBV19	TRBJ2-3	TGTGCCAGTAGTCCGCGGAGGGGAGATACGCAGTATTTT	CASSPRRGDTQYF
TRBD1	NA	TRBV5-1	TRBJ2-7	TGCGCCAGCAGCGAAGGGCCGTCAGGGGGCACCTACGAGCAGTACTTC	CASSEGPSGGTYEQYF
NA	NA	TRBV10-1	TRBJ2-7	TGCGCCAGCAGTGTCACCTACGACTCCTACGAGCAGTACTTC	CASSVTYDSYEQYF
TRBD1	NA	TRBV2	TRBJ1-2	TGTGCCAGCAGTCCGGGACAGGGGAGCTACACCTTC	CASSPGQGSYTF
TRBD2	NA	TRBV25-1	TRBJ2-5	TGTGCCAGCGAAAAGCCTAGCGGGTGCCAAGAGACCCAGTACTTC	CASEKPSGCQETQYF
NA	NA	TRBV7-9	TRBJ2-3	TGTGCCAGCACCGGACCCCGAGGGACAGATACGCAGTATTTT	CASTGPRGTDTQYF
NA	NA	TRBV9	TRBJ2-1	TGTGCCAGCAGCGTAGGTCTCTCCAATGAGCAGTTCTTC	CASSVGLSNEQFF
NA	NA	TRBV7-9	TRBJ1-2	TGTGCCAGCAGCTTAGTGGGCAGCTCTAACTATGGCTACACCTTC	CASSLVGSSNYGYTF
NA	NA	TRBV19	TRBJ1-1	TGTGCCAGTACCTCATGGGGTCGGGGTAAATTGAGGACTGAAGCTTTCTTT	CASTSWGRGKLRTEAFF
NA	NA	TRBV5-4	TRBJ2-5	TGTGCCAGCAGCCGGAGAGGGCGGCCTATCTCCCAAGAGACCCAGTACTTC	CASSRRGRPISQETQYF
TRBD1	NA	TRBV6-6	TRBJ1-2	TGTGCCAGCAGCCCTCGGGGGGACAGGGGGCAGTTCGGCTACACCTTC	CASSPRGDRGQFGYTF
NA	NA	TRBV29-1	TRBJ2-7	TGCAGCGTTAGCTTCAGGGACAACGAGCAGTACTTC	CSVSFRDNEQYF
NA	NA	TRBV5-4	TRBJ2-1	TGTGCCAGCAGCACCAGGACAGTCAACAATGAGCAGTTCTTC	CASSTRTVNNEQFF
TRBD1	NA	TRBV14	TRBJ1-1	TGTGCCAGCAGCCAACACAGGGGGGTGAACACTGAAGCTTTCTTT	CASSQHRGVNTEAFF
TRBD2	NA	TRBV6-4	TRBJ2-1	TGTGCCAGCAGTGACCATACTAGCGCCTCCTACAATGAGCAGTTCTTC	CASSDHTSASYNEQFF
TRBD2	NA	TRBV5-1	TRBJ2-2	TGCGCCAGCAGCTTGGAAGCTAGCGGGAGGGCCGGGGAGCTGTTTTTT	CASSLEASGRAGELFF
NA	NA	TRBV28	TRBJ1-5	TGTGCCAGCACATGGGGCGCGGTTGGGCAGCCCCAGCATTTT	CASTWGAVGQPQHF
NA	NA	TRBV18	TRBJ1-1	TGTGCCAGCTCACTGGCAGGGCCACAGAACATGAACACTGAAGCTTTCTTT	CASSLAGPQNMNTEAFF
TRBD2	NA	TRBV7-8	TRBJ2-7	TGTGCCAGCAGCTTAGGGGGCGGGAGGGCCTACGAGCAGTACTTC	CASSLGGGRAYEQYF
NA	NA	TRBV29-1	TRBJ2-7	TGCAGCGTTGACGGCGGGGACGAGCAGTACTTC	CSVDGGDEQYF
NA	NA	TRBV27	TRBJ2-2	TGTGCCAGCAGTTTAAGACAGCGCACCGGGGAGCTGTTTTTT	CASSLRQRTGELFF
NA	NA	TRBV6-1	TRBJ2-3	TGTGCCAGCCAGCGGACCCTCACAGATACGCAGTATTTT	CASQRTLTDTQYF
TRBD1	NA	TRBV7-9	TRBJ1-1	TGTGCCAGCAGCTTAGCGGGGACAGGGGGCACTGAAGCTTTCTTT	CASSLAGTGGTEAFF
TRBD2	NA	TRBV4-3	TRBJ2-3	TGCGCCAGCAGCCATGGGACTAGCCCAGATACGCAGTATTTT	CASSHGTSPDTQYF
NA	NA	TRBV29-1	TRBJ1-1	TGCAGCGTTGAAGGGGCAGGCGAGGGGAACACTGAAGCTTTCTTT	CSVEGAGEGNTEAFF
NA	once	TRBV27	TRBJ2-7	TGTGCCAGCAGTTTATCCACACCCTACGAGCAGTACTTC	CASSLSTPYEQYF